The following is a T cell receptor beta chain sequence with its context. Its antigen is currently not known. Nothing much larger sits one base from this clone, and base qualities are not available. The cysteine opens and the phenylalanine closes a CDR3 of 14 amino acids. The DNA shown is the 42-base CDR3, in frame from base 1. The V and J ends are trimmed by 8 bases and 8 bases, leaving 19 bases between them. The germline V gene gives CDR1 as MNHEY and CDR2 as SVGAGI. The data derive from a study of siplizumab effects on memory and regulatory T cells (dated by TCRdb to the late 2010s). For the study in its entirety: The study examined how the anti-CD2 antibody siplizumab affects alloreactive T-cell subsets in allogeneic mixed lymphocyte reactions built from human PBMCs. What the work shows at the level of the full study, not this receptor alone: Because sequences at frequencies below about 10^-5 were poorly captured, only a minor fraction of alloreactive clones could be mapped back to unstimulated subsets. Unstimulated naive T cells appeared to be more diverse than memory T cells, and naive cells seemed to make a substantial contribution to the alloresponse. The suppressive function of proliferating Tregs from siplizumab cultures was not functionally confirmed. Among mappable alloreactive CD4+ clones, the Treg-derived fraction averaged approximately 66% with siplizumab versus around 29% in control reactions. For roughly 75-97% of proliferating CD4+ or CD8+ clones, no naive or memory phenotype could be assigned. Siplizumab significantly lowered the cumulative frequency of alloreactive sequences that could be traced to unstimulated CD4+ memory T cells.

Libraries were made using the immunoSEQ multiplex PCR assay. About 10^5 TCR templates per sample were assayed by the deep sequencing platform. Genomic DNA extracted from sorted T cells was the material used for TCRbeta CDR3 sequencing. The original methods were these. The R programming language was used for clonal analysis of the TCRbeta CDR3 data. Comparing unstimulated samples against CFSE-low samples taken after the reaction was how alloreactive CD4+ and CD8+ clones were defined. Alloreactive CD4+ clones were assigned to regulatory or non-regulatory origin by matching sequences to sorted unstimulated Treg and non-Treg repertoires. Entries here come from immuneACCESS through TCRdb and include only in-frame sequences with V and J called. Some clones fail to appear in such tables; in the studies checked, an unresolved V gene covers under half of the shortfall, and the cause of the remainder is unknown. That table is the source of V, J and clone size, and D and trimming were worked out from the DNA. The sample records over 100,000 clones, 80% to 95% of which are singletons. The biggest ten clones account for roughly 1% of the sample.

TCRbeta CDR3 sequencing was performed on sorted unstimulated T cells and on proliferating T cells recovered from mixed lymphocyte reactions. Fresh whole blood from some eleven HLA-typed healthy donors was used to isolate PBMCs. Sequencing was done on a sample of CD4+ T cells sorted from blood. This sequence uses TRBV6-5 and TRBJ2-1, with TRBD2 tentatively as D gene (6 bases match). This sequence was found in a human donor in good health. The nucleotide sequence reads as follows: TGTGCCAGCGGGGGGAGCCGGACTACCGATGAGCAGTTCTTC. This is translated as CASGGSRTTDEQFF.